The text below deals with one T cell receptor beta chain. The data originate from a study of blood T cell repertoires in COVID-19. Study as a whole: Nucleic acid was either cDNA or gDNA, and it came from T cells, B-cell-depleted T cells, or PBMCs.

CDR1 and CDR2 from the germline V gene are MNHEY and SVGAGI. This CDR3 comprises 15 residues. V shed 6 bases and J 9 bases; nucleotides not matched to a gene: 8. As handled by the study authors: It was from reference gene primer amplification that nucleated cell counts were estimated. Clones were read by immunoSEQ multiplex PCR, and TCRdb kept only the in-frame ones, dropping some. The DNA was the basis for D and trimming; V, J and clone size are from that table. This table holds over 400,000 clones, 80% to 90% found once. This clonotype was obtained from a human donor in a cohort sampled during active COVID-19. Sequencing used peripheral blood. The gene calls are TRBV6-5 and TRBJ2-1; 13 bases align to TRBD2. The CDR3 nucleotides are TGTGCCAGCAGCCGAGGGACTAGCGGGAACGGTGAGCAGTTCTTC. The encoded protein is CASSRGTSGNGEQFF.